Presented here are 21 T cell receptor beta chains from one specimen sequenced in a study of a mutant IDH1 vaccine in newly diagnosed glioma. No antigen has been identified for these receptors. The data were produced by immunoSEQ multiplex PCR, yet TCRdb's version contains in-frame clones alone and is incomplete. The sample consists of 95,000 to 120,000 clones, roughly 90% of them appearing once. The time point here: week 11, during vaccination. Every vaccination contained 300 ug of the mutant IDH1 20-mer peptide and was paired with topical imiquimod. Specimen: PBMCs, collected from a glioma patient whose treatment included an IDH1 peptide vaccine. Receptor source: a woman aged 50 to 60 with glioma.

This clone was seen only once. The V and J genes are TRBV11-2 and TRBJ2-1; D is unresolved. The germline V gene encodes CDR1 SGHAT and CDR2 FQNNGV. The CDR3 sequence is 15 residues long. V was trimmed by 3 bases and J by 0 bases, leaving 9 bases between them. The CDR3 protein is CASSFRGYSYNEQFF. As DNA, the CDR3 is TGTGCCAGCAGCTTCCGCGGTTACTCCTACAATGAGCAGTTCTTC. Full variable domain (rest looked up from reference TRBV11-2 and TRBJ2-1): EAGVAQSPRYKIIEKRQSVAFWCNPISGHATLYWYQQILGQGPKLLIQFQNNGVVDDSQLPKDRFSAERLKGVDSTLKIQPAKLEDSAVYLCASSFRGYSYNEQFFGPGTRLTVL.

This clone was seen just once. The rearrangement joins TRBV28 to TRBJ2-1; 9 bases are a match to TRBD1. V lost 5 bases and J lost 4; bases outside the gene matches: 12. This CDR3 region has 17 residues. Germline V gene sequence: CDR1 MDHEN, CDR2 SYDVKM. DNA for the CDR3: TGTGCCAGCAGTGGGGGGACAGGGAGACAAAGTTACAATGAGCAGTTCTTC. It codes for CASSGGTGRQSYNEQFF. Supplemented by reference TRBV28 and TRBJ2-1, the full variable domain reads DVKVTQSSRYLVKRTGEKVFLECVQDMDHENMFWYRQDPGLGLRLIYFSYDVKMKEKGDIPEGYSVSREKKERFSLILESASTNQTSMYLCASSGGTGRQSYNEQFFGPGTRLTVL.

The rearrangement links TRBV7-9 to TRBJ2-2; D remains unclear. V dropped 1 base and J dropped 4 bases, with 4 bases sitting between them. The CDR3 is 13 amino acids. CDR1 is SEHNR and CDR2 is FQNEAQ in the germline V gene (reference sequence). CDR3 DNA: TGTGCCAGCAGCTTAGAACGCACCGGGGAGCTGTTTTTT. Translating it yields CASSLERTGELFF.

This chain uses TRBV15 with TRBJ1-3; no firm D call. Germline-derived CDR1 and CDR2 are LNHNV and YYDKDF (reference sequence). Trimming removed 0 bases at V and 0 bases at J, with 15 bases between. CDR3 length: 18 amino acids. CDR3: CATSRDPYTAHSGNTIYF. The CDR3 nucleotides read TGTGCCACCAGCAGAGACCCCTACACGGCGCACTCTGGAAACACCATATATTTT.

This rearrangement joins TRBV6-5 to TRBJ1-5; no reliable D call. Germline CDR1 and CDR2: MNHEY and SVGAGI. The V end was cut by 0 bases, the J end by 4 bases, with 7 bases between. This CDR3 has 14 residues. This CDR3 reads CASSYSFQNQPQHF. The CDR3 DNA sequence: TGTGCCAGCAGTTACTCGTTCCAGAATCAGCCCCAGCATTTT.

The rearrangement links TRBV5-4 to TRBJ2-7; 15 bases line up with TRBD2. V shed 2 bases and J 4 bases; nucleotides not matched to a gene: 4. CDR1 is SGHNT, CDR2 YYREEE, per germline (reference sequence). The CDR3 totals 16 residues. The CDR3: CASSFGLAGGVYEQYF. In DNA form, the CDR3 reads TGTGCCAGCAGCTTCGGACTAGCGGGAGGGGTATACGAGCAGTACTTC. Drawing the rest from reference TRBV5-4 and TRBJ2-7, the complete variable domain is ETGVTQSPTHLIKTRGQQVTLRCSSQSGHNTVSWYQQALGQGPQFIFQYYREEENGRGNFPPRFSGLQFPNYSSELNVNALELDDSALYLCASSFGLAGGVYEQYFGPGTRLTVT.

The genes are TRBV2 and TRBJ2-5, with a weak D call TRBD1 (6 bases). The ends were cut back, 6 bases at V and 1 base at J, with 12 bases in the middle. Germline-derived CDR1 and CDR2 are SNHLY and FYNNEI. The length of the CDR3 is 14 residues. The chain's CDR3 is CASSLAGVQETQYF. The CDR3 DNA follows: TGTGCCAGCAGCCTAGCAGGGGTCCAAGAGACCCAGTACTTC.

The chain recombines TRBV10-3 with TRBJ2-3; no clear D. The V gene lost 0 bases and the J gene lost 0 bases, with 7 bases spanning the gap. Germline loops: CDR1 ENHRY, CDR2 SYGVKD. This CDR3 is built from 15 residues. This CDR3 is CAISESAGSTDTQYF. CDR3 DNA sequence: TGTGCCATCAGTGAGTCCGCAGGAAGCACAGATACGCAGTATTTT.

This chain links TRBV5-1 with TRBJ2-7; 13 nucleotides line up with TRBD2. The trim removed 0 bases at V and 1 base at J, leaving 1 base unmatched. Per the germline V gene, CDR1 is SGHRS and CDR2 is YFSETQ. The CDR3 is 16 residues long. CDR3 DNA sequence: TGCGCCAGCAGCTTGGGGACTAGCGGGGGTTCCTACGAGCAGTACTTC. Its protein product is CASSLGTSGGSYEQYF.

The V gene is TRBV29-1, the J gene TRBJ2-7; D is possibly TRBD2 (5 bases). Germline V CDR1 and CDR2: SQVTM, ANQGSEA. The length of the CDR3 is 12 residues. The V gene lost 2 bases and the J gene lost 6 bases, with 11 bases spanning the gap. The DNA for the CDR3 is TGCAGCGTTGAAAGATCTGAGGGCGAGCAGTACTTC. It specifies CSVERSEGEQYF.

J is TRBJ2-7 and V is TRBV9; D gene ambiguous. This CDR3 spans 13 amino acids. Germline values: CDR1 SGDLS, CDR2 YYNGEE. Trimming removed 4 bases at V and 3 bases at J, with 11 bases between. The CDR3 DNA reads TGTGCCAGCAGCCCCAGCTATGGCTACGAGCAGTACTTC. Protein product: CASSPSYGYEQYF.

The rearrangement links TRBV5-1 to TRBJ2-7; 10 bases line up with TRBD1. CDR1 and CDR2 from the germline V gene are SGHRS and YFSETQ. V lost 5 bases to trimming and J lost 3 bases; unmatched junction nucleotides: 5. This CDR3 spans 14 amino acids. The CDR3 coding sequence is TGCGCCAGCAGTTCGGGACAGGGGCTCTACGAGCAGTACTTC. Translating it yields CASSSGQGLYEQYF.

The chain recombines TRBV27 with TRBJ1-1; TRBD1 is a possible D gene (6 bases). Germline values: CDR1 MNHEY, CDR2 SMNVEV (reference sequence). This CDR3 is 13 amino acids long. The ends were cut back, 5 bases at V and 5 bases at J, with 12 bases in the middle. The CDR3 DNA reads TGTGCCAGCAGTGGACAGTTGGGGACTGAAGCTTTCTTT. It encodes CASSGQLGTEAFF.

The rearrangement joins TRBV10-2 to TRBJ2-3; D unclear. The length of the CDR3 is 16 residues. V dropped 2 bases and J dropped 2 bases, with 14 bases sitting between them. The germline V gene has CDR1 WSHSY and CDR2 SAAADI. The CDR3 DNA reads TGCGCCAGCAGTGAGGGACGGGCCCCTTTCACAGATACGCAGTATTTT. This encodes CASSEGRAPFTDTQYF.

This rearrangement joins TRBV27 to TRBJ2-7, with D maybe TRBD1 (6 bases). Trimming removed 2 bases at V and 2 bases at J, with 16 bases between. The CDR3 consists of 16 residues. Per the germline V gene, CDR1 is MNHEY and CDR2 is SMNVEV (reference sequence). CDR3 bases: TGTGCCAGCAGTTTACTTACAGGGTCCCGAACCTACGAGCAGTACTTC. It translates to CASSLLTGSRTYEQYF.

The rearrangement uses TRBV29-1 and TRBJ2-3; 8 bases align to TRBD1. This CDR3 has 15 residues. Germline trimming cut 0 bases from V and 6 bases from J; bases unmatched to any gene: 8. Germline CDR1 and CDR2: SQVTM and ANQGSEA. The CDR3 spells CSVEDRTGNLDTQYF. The DNA of the CDR3 is TGCAGCGTTGAAGACAGGACAGGGAATCTGGATACGCAGTATTTT.

This chain connects TRBV19 to TRBJ1-1, with 7 bases that match TRBD1. The CDR3 totals 14 residues. Germline V gives CDR1 LNHDA, CDR2 SQIVND (reference sequence). Trimming removed 5 bases from V and 1 base from J; junction bases left unmatched: 4. For the CDR3, the DNA is TGTGCCAGTAGTCAGACAGGGCGGAACACTGAAGCTTTCTTT. Its translation: CASSQTGRNTEAFF.

The V gene is TRBV18, the J gene TRBJ2-6, with 11 bases lining up with TRBD1. The CDR3 is made up of 17 amino acids. Trimming cost V 6 bases and J 1 base; bases outside gene matches: 5. Germline CDR1 reads KGHSH; CDR2 reads LQKENI. This chain's CDR3 is CASSLRDRGSGANVLTF. The CDR3 DNA is TGTGCCAGCTCTCTCCGGGACAGGGGGTCTGGGGCCAACGTCCTGACTTTC.

The chain has TRBV6-1 and TRBJ1-5; D is unclear. Germline-derived CDR1 and CDR2 are MNHNS and SASEGT. The CDR3 length is 13 residues. Trimming cost V 10 bases and J 3 bases, with 13 bases left between them. The CDR3 loop is CATEGGHNQPQHF. The CDR3 coding sequence is TGTGCCACCGAGGGAGGGCACAATCAGCCCCAGCATTTT.

This clone came up once. The chain recombines TRBV19 with TRBJ2-3; 8 bases fit TRBD1. The CDR3 consists of 15 residues. Germline V gene data show CDR1 as LNHDA and CDR2 as SQIVND (reference sequence). The J segment lost 5 bases and the V segment lost 5 bases, leaving 9 bases of the junction unmatched. CDR3 amino acids: CASSERQGRQDTQYF. Here the CDR3 DNA reads TGTGCCAGTAGTGAAAGACAGGGGAGACAAGATACGCAGTATTTT.

The chain is built from TRBV30 and TRBJ2-1; no reliable D call. This CDR3 has 15 residues. Germline lookup yields CDR1 GTSNPN and CDR2 SVGIG (reference sequence). Between the trimmed V and J ends, which lost 1 base and 3 bases, there was a span of 13 bases. CDR3 amino acids: CAWSGGGGDYNEQFF. CDR3 DNA: TGTGCCTGGAGTGGGGGTGGTGGGGACTACAATGAGCAGTTCTTC.